The 8 T cell receptor beta chains in this list originate from one sample, sequenced in a study of blood T cell repertoires in COVID-19. TCRdb's table, derived via immunoSEQ multiplex PCR, lists solely in-frame clones and lacks some. Found here are roughly 200,000 clones, more than 70% of them singletons; the top ten hold approximately 5.6%. The sequencing input was peripheral blood. The receptors were sampled from a woman in her thirties or forties who had recovered from COVID-19.

V usage is TRBV30 and J usage is TRBJ2-7, with 8 bases lining up with TRBD2. The CDR3 covers 14 residues. Germline loops: CDR1 GTSNPN, CDR2 SVGIG (reference sequence). Trimming took 8 bases from V and 0 from J; bases not matched to a gene: 9. The CDR3 DNA reads as TGTGCCGGAGCAACGGGAGGGAGCTCCTACGAGCAGTACTTC. Its protein is CAGATGGSSYEQYF.

The chain uses TRBV3-1 (or the pseudogene TRBV3-2) and TRBJ2-1; TRBD2 matches 7 bases. The CDR3 totals 16 residues. The V gene's germline CDR1 is LGHDT and CDR2 YNNKEL (reference sequence). V lost 4 bases to trimming and J lost 10 bases; unmatched junction nucleotides: 16. CDR3: CASSPLAGGTRQEQFF. Written as DNA, the CDR3 is TGTGCCAGCAGCCCTTTAGCGGGTGGAACACGACAGGAGCAGTTCTTC.

This clone occurred a few times. The chain carries TRBV7-2 and TRBJ2-1; TRBD2 matches at 9 bases. Trimming took 5 bases from V and 6 from J; bases not matched to a gene: 8. There are 15 residues in the CDR3. Germline V lookup: CDR1 SGHTA, CDR2 FQGNSA. CDR3 coding DNA: TGTGCCAGCAGCCCTCGGATAGCGGGAGCCAATGAGCAGTTCTTC. Amino acid sequence: CASSPRIAGANEQFF. Supplemented by reference TRBV7-2 and TRBJ2-1, the full variable domain reads GAGVSQSPSNKVTEKGKDVELRCDPISGHTALYWYRQSLGQGLEFLIYFQGNSAPDKSGLPSDRFSAERTGGSVSTLTIQRTQQEDSAVYLCASSPRIAGANEQFFGPGTRLTVL.

V is TRBV10-3 and J is TRBJ2-7, with 10 bases lining up with TRBD2. J was trimmed by 2 bases and V by 0 bases; bases with no gene match: 13. Looked up from germline, CDR1 is ENHRY and CDR2 is SYGVKD. This CDR3 contains 19 residues. CDR3 sequence (DNA): TGTGCCATCAGTGAGTCTCCAGGACTAGCGGCCTCGACCACCTACGAGCAGTACTTC. Amino acids: CAISESPGLAASTTYEQYF.

The J gene is TRBJ1-1, the V gene TRBV19; tentatively, D is TRBD1 (6 bases). The V and J ends lost 8 bases and 1 base respectively, with 20 bases between them. Germline assignment: CDR1 LNHDA and CDR2 SQIVND (reference sequence). The CDR3 is 16 residues long. CDR3 amino acids: CASSKGPGQPNTEAFF. CDR3 bases: TGTGCCAGTTCCAAGGGGCCGGGACAACCGAACACTGAAGCTTTCTTT.

This sequence joins TRBV9 and TRBJ1-3; TRBD1 might be the D (6 bases). The CDR3 sequence is 13 residues long. Germline values: CDR1 SGDLS, CDR2 YYNGEE. The germline V and J ends were trimmed by 0 bases and 7 bases, with 8 bases remaining between them. In nucleotides, the CDR3 is TGTGCCAGCAGCGTAGGGACAGTGAACACCATATATTTT. Amino acid sequence: CASSVGTVNTIYF.

The chain recombines TRBV3-1 (or the pseudogene TRBV3-2) with TRBJ2-3; 7 positions agree with TRBD1. Germline CDR1 is LGHDT and CDR2 is YNNKEL (reference sequence). The CDR3 is 16 amino acids. J was trimmed by 0 bases and V by 4 bases; bases with no gene match: 7. As DNA, the CDR3 is TGTGCCAGCAGCCCTTTACTGGGACAGAGCACAGATACGCAGTATTTT. Protein sequence: CASSPLLGQSTDTQYF.

The V call is TRBV29-1, the J call TRBJ1-1, with D possibly TRBD1 on 5 matching bases. The CDR3 contains 14 residues. Trimming removed 6 bases from V and 1 base from J, with 15 bases in between. Germline values: CDR1 SQVTM, CDR2 ANQGSEA. The CDR3 loop reads CSVLRVTGNTEAFF. CDR3 DNA sequence: TGCAGCGTCCTTCGGGTAACAGGGAACACTGAAGCTTTCTTT. The full variable domain, rest sourced from reference TRBV29-1 and TRBJ1-1, is SAVISQKPSRDICQRGTSLTIQCQVDSQVTMMFWYRQQPGQSLTLIATANQGSEATYESGFVIDKFPISRPNLTFSTLTVSNMSPEDSSIYLCSVLRVTGNTEAFFGQGTRLTVV.